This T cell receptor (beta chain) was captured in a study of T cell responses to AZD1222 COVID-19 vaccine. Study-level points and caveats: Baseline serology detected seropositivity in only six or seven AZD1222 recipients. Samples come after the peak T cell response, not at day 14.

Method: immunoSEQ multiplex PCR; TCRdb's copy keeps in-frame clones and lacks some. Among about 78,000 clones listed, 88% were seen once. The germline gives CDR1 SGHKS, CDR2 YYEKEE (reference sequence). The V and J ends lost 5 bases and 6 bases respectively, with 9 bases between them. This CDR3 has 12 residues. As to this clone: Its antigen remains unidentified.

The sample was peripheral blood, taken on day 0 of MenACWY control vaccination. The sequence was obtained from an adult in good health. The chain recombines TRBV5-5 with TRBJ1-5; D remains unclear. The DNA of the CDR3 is TGTGCCAGCAGTATACCCGGTCAGCCCCAGCATTTT. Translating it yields CASSIPGQPQHF.